This is a list of T cell receptor beta chains from one sample in a study of T cells after yellow fever vaccination. MiXCR, run by TCRdb on the 5' RACE reads, gives a single entry per CDR3 protein. The sample shows 350,000 to 450,000 distinct CDR3 sequences, 18% of them seen only once. The specimen was PBMCs, collected before the yellow fever booster vaccination. Every receptor here comes from a man younger than 30 who received the YFV17D yellow fever vaccine. Each CDR3 is given with its conserved first and last residue. D genes are given only for firm matches. A row's size may be missing; if present it is once, few, many or a size class.

J	D	V	size	CDR3	DNA
TRBJ2-3	.	TRBV5-6	.	CASSSVDTQYF	TGTGCCAGCAGCTCAGTAGATACGCAGTATTTT
TRBJ2-6	.	TRBV7-9	.	CASSSLGGRRLSSGANVLTF	TGTGCCAGCAGCTCTCTTGGGGGTCGCCGGCTGAGCTCTGGGGCCAACGTCCTGACTTTC
TRBJ2-5	.	TRBV5-6	.	CASSGWLRETQYF	TGTGCCAGCAGTGGGTGGCTTCGAGAGACCCAGTACTTC
TRBJ1-5	TRBD1	TRBV11-2	few	CASSIGQGRGQPQHF	TGTGCCAGCAGCATAGGACAGGGTCGCGGTCAGCCCCAGCATTTT
TRBJ1-6	.	TRBV27	.	CASSLDPSRNSPLHF	TGTGCCAGCAGTTTAGACCCGTCAAGGAATTCACCCCTCCACTTT
TRBJ2-7	TRBD2	TRBV3-1	once	CASSPTERGAYEQYF	TGTGCCAGCAGCCCTACAGAGCGGGGGGCCTACGAGCAGTACTTC
TRBJ2-5	.	TRBV7-7	few	CASSFNGRETQYF	TGTGCTAGCAGCTTTAACGGGCGGGAGACCCAGTACTTC
TRBJ1-5	.	TRBV24-1	few	CATSDLTVSQPQHF	TGTGCCACCAGTGATTTGACAGTAAGTCAGCCCCAGCATTTT
TRBJ1-1	TRBD1	TRBV6-6	few	CASKLPGTGGRNTEAFF	TGTGCCAGCAAACTACCGGGGACAGGGGGAAGGAACACTGAAGCTTTCTTT
TRBJ1-1	.	TRBV12-3/TRBV12-4	few	CASSSYGANTEAFF	TGTGCCAGCAGTTCATATGGGGCGAACACTGAAGCTTTCTTT
TRBJ1-2	.	TRBV5-1	.	CASSPNPEGSGYTF	TGCGCCAGCAGCCCGAATCCGGAGGGTTCTGGCTACACCTTC
TRBJ1-2	.	TRBV4-3	.	CATSERSSGALTGYTF	TGCGCCACCTCCGAGCGGTCCTCAGGTGCCCTAACTGGCTACACCTTC
TRBJ1-6	.	TRBV5-1	.	CASSLVFGQGNSPLHF	TGCGCCAGCAGCTTGGTATTCGGGCAGGGGAACTCACCCCTCCACTTT
TRBJ1-1	.	TRBV7-8	.	CASSLNWLYEAFF	TGTGCCAGCAGCTTAAACTGGCTCTATGAAGCTTTCTTT
TRBJ2-1	.	TRBV7-9	.	CASSLYTTGNEQFF	TGTGCCAGCAGCTTATACACGACGGGCAATGAGCAGTTCTTC
TRBJ1-1	.	TRBV29-1	.	CSVVRMATEAFF	TGCAGCGTCGTCAGGATGGCCACTGAAGCTTTCTTT
TRBJ2-7	TRBD1	TRBV7-9	.	CASSLGDRAGYEQYF	TGTGCCAGCAGCTTAGGGGACAGGGCTGGATACGAGCAGTACTTC
TRBJ2-1	.	TRBV12-3/TRBV12-4	few	CASSSEETAYNEQFF	TGTGCCAGCAGTTCCGAGGAGACGGCGTACAATGAGCAGTTCTTC
TRBJ1-5	TRBD1	TRBV5-1	.	CASSLGTGGDQPQHF	TGCGCCAGCAGCTTGGGGACAGGGGGTGATCAGCCCCAGCATTTT
TRBJ2-1	.	TRBV20-1	few	CSGTSSSYNEQFF	TGCTCCGGGACTTCGAGCTCCTACAATGAGCAGTTCTTC
TRBJ2-1	TRBD2	TRBV7-9	.	CASSPRLAGGHNEQFF	TGTGCCAGCAGCCCCCGACTAGCGGGGGGCCACAATGAGCAGTTCTTC
TRBJ1-2	.	TRBV27	few	CANTKYGYTF	TGTGCCAACACGAAGTATGGCTACACCTTC
TRBJ1-2	.	TRBV4-3	.	CASSRTHNYGYTF	TGCGCCAGCAGCAGAACCCATAACTATGGCTACACCTTC
TRBJ2-3	.	TRBV7-2	few	CASSFVGGGASDTQYF	TGTGCCAGCAGCTTTGTAGGTGGGGGGGCATCAGATACGCAGTATTTT
TRBJ1-1	.	TRBV7-9	.	CASSLAPDEAFF	TGTGCCAGCAGCTTAGCCCCAGATGAAGCTTTCTTT
TRBJ1-2	.	TRBV4-1	.	CASSQDPAPDYGYTF	TGCGCCAGCAGCCAAGACCCCGCGCCGGACTATGGCTACACCTTC
TRBJ1-5	.	TRBV6-2/TRBV6-3	few	CASSMVGAGNQPQHF	TGTGCCAGCAGCATGGTCGGGGCCGGCAATCAGCCCCAGCATTTT
TRBJ1-1	TRBD1	TRBV5-1	few	CASSRSRTGAQNTEAFF	TGCGCCAGCAGCAGGTCTCGGACAGGGGCACAGAACACTGAAGCTTTCTTT
TRBJ2-2	.	TRBV27	few	CASSLYSRTNTGELFF	TGTGCCAGCAGTCTCTACAGCCGGACGAACACCGGGGAGCTGTTTTTT
TRBJ2-1	TRBD1	TRBV7-6	.	CASSLRGPVSYNEQFF	TGTGCCAGCAGCTTAAGGGGGCCCGTCTCCTACAATGAGCAGTTCTTC
TRBJ2-7	TRBD1	TRBV5-1	few	CASSFQGATREQYF	TGCGCCAGCAGCTTCCAGGGGGCTACTCGAGAGCAGTACTTC
TRBJ1-1	.	TRBV9	.	CASSARPGEAFF	TGTGCCAGCAGCGCGCGACCGGGTGAAGCTTTCTTT
TRBJ1-5	.	TRBV7-9	.	CASSLGVRENQPQHF	TGTGCCAGCAGCTTAGGTGTACGGGAAAATCAGCCCCAGCATTTT
TRBJ2-1	.	TRBV5-1	few	CASSLPESYNEQFF	TGCGCCAGCAGCTTGCCAGAATCCTACAATGAGCAGTTCTTC
TRBJ2-3	.	TRBV6-2/TRBV6-3	.	CASSSPGTRSDTQYF	TGTGCCAGCAGTTCCCCCGGGACTCGATCAGATACGCAGTATTTT
TRBJ2-7	TRBD2	TRBV30	few	CASLLAGAGNEQYF	TGTGCCTCCCTTCTAGCGGGGGCCGGGAACGAGCAGTACTTC
TRBJ2-5	TRBD1	TRBV18	.	CASTRGDRGPQETQYF	TGTGCCAGCACTCGTGGGGACAGGGGGCCTCAAGAGACCCAGTACTTC
TRBJ2-6	.	TRBV19	.	CASSSLASGANVLTF	TGTGCCAGTAGTAGTTTAGCCTCTGGGGCCAACGTCCTGACTTTC
TRBJ1-1	.	TRBV7-3	few	CASSSADGGSTEAFF	TGTGCCAGCAGCTCCGCCGACGGGGGAAGCACTGAAGCTTTCTTT
TRBJ1-1	TRBD1	TRBV4-1	.	CASSQAGTGIAEAFF	TGCGCCAGCAGCCAAGCCGGGACAGGGATAGCTGAAGCTTTCTTT
TRBJ2-2	.	TRBV18	few	CASSPGLGHNSNTGELFF	TGTGCCAGCTCACCAGGCCTTGGACACAATTCGAACACCGGGGAGCTGTTTTTT
TRBJ2-7	TRBD1	TRBV5-1	few	CASSLTGTGRGEQYF	TGCGCCAGCAGCTTGACCGGGACAGGGCGAGGCGAGCAGTACTTC